This paragraph covers one T cell receptor (beta chain) sequence. Its antigen is not identified. The sample originates from a study of T cell responses to AZD1222 COVID-19 vaccine. Notes on the study in general: Spike-specific TCR depth and breadth grew after two AZD1222 doses.

The CDR3 loop spans 14 amino acids. CDR1 is LGHDT, CDR2 YNNKEL, per germline (reference sequence). The ends were cut back, 0 bases at V and 3 bases at J, with 8 bases in the middle. Some clones are missing from TCRdb's copy, which holds only in-frame ones; the method was immunoSEQ multiplex PCR. The sample shows tens of thousands of clones, about four fifths of them seen only once. The receptor was isolated from an adult who received the AZD1222 COVID-19 vaccine. J is TRBJ1-2 and V is TRBV3-1 (or the pseudogene TRBV3-2); D is unresolved. The material was peripheral blood, obtained 28 days after the second AZD1222 dose. This CDR3 reads CASSQDPGDYGYTF. CDR3 DNA sequence: TGTGCCAGCAGCCAAGATCCCGGAGACTATGGCTACACCTTC.